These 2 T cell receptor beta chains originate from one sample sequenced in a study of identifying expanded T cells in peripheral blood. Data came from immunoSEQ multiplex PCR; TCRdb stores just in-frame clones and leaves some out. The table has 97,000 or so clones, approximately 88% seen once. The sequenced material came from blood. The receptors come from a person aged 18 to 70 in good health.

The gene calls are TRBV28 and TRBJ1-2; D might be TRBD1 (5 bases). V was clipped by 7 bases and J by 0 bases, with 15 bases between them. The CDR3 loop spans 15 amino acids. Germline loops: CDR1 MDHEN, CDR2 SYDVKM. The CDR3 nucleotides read TGTGCCAGCACTACGGGGGGATCAGCTAACTATGGCTACACCTTC. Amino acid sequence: CASTTGGSANYGYTF.

CDR3 protein: CASSVSGASNEQFF. The DNA for the CDR3 is TGTGCCAGCAGCGTATCGGGGGCCTCCAATGAGCAGTTCTTC. This chain uses TRBV7-9 with TRBJ2-1; D is tentatively TRBD1 or TRBD2 (6 bases each). CDR3 size: 14 residues. The germline CDR1 and CDR2 sequences are SEHNR and FQNEAQ (reference sequence). V lost 5 bases and J 6 bases, leaving 14 bases between the germline ends.